The present T cell receptor (beta chain) was sequenced within a study of T cells after yellow fever vaccination. Overall study: With SMART-Seq v4 Ultra Low Input, the fractions containing low cell numbers were prepared.

The CDR3 consists of 15 residues. V was clipped by 2 bases and J by 6 bases, with 15 bases between them. Germline V gives CDR1 SGHDT, CDR2 YYEEEE. Each CDR3 protein is one row after TCRdb ran MiXCR on the 5' RACE reads. The sample lists a few hundred thousand distinct CDR3 sequences, around 16% seen once, with approximately 15% in the top ten. This material consisted of PBMCs, taken 4 to 5 days after the first yellow fever vaccination. The sequence derives from a man aged 18 to 35 who received the YFV17D yellow fever vaccine. This chain connects TRBV5-6 to TRBJ1-5, with D tentatively TRBD1 (5 bases). In nucleotides, the CDR3 is TGTGCCAGCAGCTTTTACCAGGGTGACGGTCAGCCCCAGCATTTT. Its translation is CASSFYQGDGQPQHF.